One and the same sample provided the 3 T cell receptor beta chains below, sequenced in a study of blood T cell repertoires in COVID-19. The table came from immunoSEQ multiplex PCR; TCRdb's copy has only in-frame clones and leaves some out. The data contain roughly 60,000 clones, about nine tenths of them seen just once; the ten biggest clones take up more than 9%. The sequencing input was peripheral blood. The receptors derive from a woman older than 75 with active COVID-19.

This chain links TRBV30 with TRBJ2-5, with TRBD1 matching 9 bases. The CDR3 loop spans 15 amino acids. Losses at the gene ends were 0 bases for V and 4 bases for J; bases not matched to a gene: 6. CDR1 is GTSNPN, CDR2 SVGIG, per germline (reference sequence). In DNA, the CDR3 is TGTGCCTGGAGTGTCACAGGGGGCCCACTAGAGACCCAGTACTTC. Amino acids: CAWSVTGGPLETQYF.

CDR3 DNA sequence: TGTGCCAGCAGCGCCGGGACACAAAACATTCAGTACTTC. Amino acids: CASSAGTQNIQYF. The rearrangement links TRBV7-2 to TRBJ2-4; D is perhaps TRBD1 (6 bases). The germline V and J ends were trimmed by 5 bases and 5 bases, with 10 bases remaining between them. The CDR3 is made up of 13 amino acids. Germline V lookup: CDR1 SGHTA, CDR2 FQGNSA.

The chain employs TRBV11-1 and TRBJ2-3; D unclear. Germline V gene sequence: CDR1 SGHAT, CDR2 FQDESV (reference sequence). Trimming removed 2 bases at V and 0 bases at J, with 12 bases between. The CDR3 spans 16 residues. CDR3 protein: CASSLRPATSTDTQYF. The CDR3 DNA sequence: TGTGCCAGCAGCTTACGACCGGCGACTAGCACAGATACGCAGTATTTT.